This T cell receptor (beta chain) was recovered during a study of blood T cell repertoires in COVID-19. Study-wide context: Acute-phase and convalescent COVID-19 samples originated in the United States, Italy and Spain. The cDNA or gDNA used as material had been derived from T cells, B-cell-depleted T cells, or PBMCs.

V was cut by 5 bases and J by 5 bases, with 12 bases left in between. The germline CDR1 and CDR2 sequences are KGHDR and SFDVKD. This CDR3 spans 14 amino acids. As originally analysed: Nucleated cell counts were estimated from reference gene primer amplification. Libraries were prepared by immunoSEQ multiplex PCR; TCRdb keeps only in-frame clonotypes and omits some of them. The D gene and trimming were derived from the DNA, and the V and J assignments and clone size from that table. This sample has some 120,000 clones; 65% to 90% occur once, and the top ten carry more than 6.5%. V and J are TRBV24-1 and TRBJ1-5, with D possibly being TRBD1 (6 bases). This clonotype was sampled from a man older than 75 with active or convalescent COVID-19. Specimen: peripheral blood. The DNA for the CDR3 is TGTGCCACCAGTGGAGGGACATGGTATCAGCCCCAGCATTTT. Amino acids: CATSGGTWYQPQHF.